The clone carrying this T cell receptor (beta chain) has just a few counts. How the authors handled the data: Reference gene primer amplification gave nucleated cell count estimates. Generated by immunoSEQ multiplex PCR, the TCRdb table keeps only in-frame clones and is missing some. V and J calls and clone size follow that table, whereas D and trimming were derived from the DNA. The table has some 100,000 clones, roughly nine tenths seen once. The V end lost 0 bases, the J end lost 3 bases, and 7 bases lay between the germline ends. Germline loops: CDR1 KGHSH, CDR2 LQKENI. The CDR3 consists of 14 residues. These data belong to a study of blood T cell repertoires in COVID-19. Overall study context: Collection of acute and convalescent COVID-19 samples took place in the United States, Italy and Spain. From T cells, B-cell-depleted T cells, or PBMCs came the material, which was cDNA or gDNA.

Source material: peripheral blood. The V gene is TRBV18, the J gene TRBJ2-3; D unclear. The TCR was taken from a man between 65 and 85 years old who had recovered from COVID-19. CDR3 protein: CASSPPPTTDTQYF. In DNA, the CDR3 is TGTGCCAGCTCACCACCCCCCACTACAGATACGCAGTATTTT. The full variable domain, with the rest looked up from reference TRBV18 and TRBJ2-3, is NAGVMQNPRHLVRRRGQEARLRCSPMKGHSHVYWYRQLPEEGLKFMVYLQKENIIDESGMPKERFSAEFPKEGPSILRIQQVVRGDSAAYFCASSPPPTTDTQYFGPGTRLTVL.